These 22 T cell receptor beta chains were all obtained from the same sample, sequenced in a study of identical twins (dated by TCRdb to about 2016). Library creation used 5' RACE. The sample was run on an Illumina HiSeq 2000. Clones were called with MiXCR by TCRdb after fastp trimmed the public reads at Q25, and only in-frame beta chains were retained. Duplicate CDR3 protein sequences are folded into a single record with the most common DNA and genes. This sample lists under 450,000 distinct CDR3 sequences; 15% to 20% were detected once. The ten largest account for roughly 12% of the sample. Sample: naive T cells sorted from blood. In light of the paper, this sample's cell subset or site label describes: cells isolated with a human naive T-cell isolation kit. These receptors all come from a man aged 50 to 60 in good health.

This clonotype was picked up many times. CDR3 nucleotide sequence: TGTGCCAGCAGCTTAGAGGGCAGGGGGACACTTAGGACCAATCAGCCCCAGCATTTT. Its protein is CASSLEGRGTLRTNQPQHF. V and J are TRBV11-1 and TRBJ1-5; 7 nucleotides line up with TRBD1. The J segment lost 3 bases and the V segment lost 1 base, leaving 15 bases of the junction unmatched. Germline loops: CDR1 SGHAT, CDR2 FQDESV (reference sequence). This CDR3 region has 19 residues.

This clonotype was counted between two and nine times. The CDR3 DNA reads TGTGCCAGCAGCGCCGGACGGAGGCCTCCTGAAGCTTTCTTT. Residues: CASSAGRRPPEAFF. The chain has TRBV13 and TRBJ1-1; D unclear. CDR1 and CDR2 (germline): PRHDT, FYEKMQ (reference sequence). V gave up 5 bases and J gave up 6 bases, with 16 bases separating them. This CDR3 comprises 14 residues.

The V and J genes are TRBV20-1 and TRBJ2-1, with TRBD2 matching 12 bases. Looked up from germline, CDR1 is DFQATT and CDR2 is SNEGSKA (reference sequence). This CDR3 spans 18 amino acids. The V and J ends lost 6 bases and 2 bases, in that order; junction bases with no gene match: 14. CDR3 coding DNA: TGCAGTGCGAAGCCGGGACTAGCGGGCCCAGGGGCCTACAATGAGCAGTTCTTC. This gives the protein CSAKPGLAGPGAYNEQFF.

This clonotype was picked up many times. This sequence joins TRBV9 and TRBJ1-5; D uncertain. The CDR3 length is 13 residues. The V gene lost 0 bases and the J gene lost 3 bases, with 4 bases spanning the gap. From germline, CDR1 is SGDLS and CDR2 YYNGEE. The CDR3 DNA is TGTGCCAGCAGCGTAGGTTACAATCAGCCCCAGCATTTT. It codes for CASSVGYNQPQHF.

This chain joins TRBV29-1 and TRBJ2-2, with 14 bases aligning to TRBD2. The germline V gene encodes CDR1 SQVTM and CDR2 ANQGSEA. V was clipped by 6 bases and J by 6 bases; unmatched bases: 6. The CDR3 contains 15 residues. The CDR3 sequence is CSVAGTSGSAGELFF. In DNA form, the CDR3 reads TGCAGCGTGGCCGGGACTAGCGGGAGTGCCGGGGAGCTGTTTTTT.

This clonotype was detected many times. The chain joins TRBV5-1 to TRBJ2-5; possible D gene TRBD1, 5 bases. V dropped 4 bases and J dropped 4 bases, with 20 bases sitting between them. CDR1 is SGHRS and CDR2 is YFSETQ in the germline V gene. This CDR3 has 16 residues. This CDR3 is CASSPTPQGYGETQYF. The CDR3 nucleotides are TGCGCCAGCAGCCCCACCCCCCAGGGTTACGGAGAGACCCAGTACTTC.

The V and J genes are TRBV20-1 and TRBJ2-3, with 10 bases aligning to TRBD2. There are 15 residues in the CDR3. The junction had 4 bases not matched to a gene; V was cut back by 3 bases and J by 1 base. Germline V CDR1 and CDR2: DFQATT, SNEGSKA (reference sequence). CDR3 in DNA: TGCAGTGCTAGTGGGCTAGCGGGGGGCACAGATACGCAGTATTTT. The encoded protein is CSASGLAGGTDTQYF.

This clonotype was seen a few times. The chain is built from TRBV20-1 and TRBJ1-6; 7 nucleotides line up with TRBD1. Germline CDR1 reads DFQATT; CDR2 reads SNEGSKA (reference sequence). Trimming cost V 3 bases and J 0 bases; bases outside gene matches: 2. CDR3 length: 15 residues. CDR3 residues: CSARGDSSYNSPLHF. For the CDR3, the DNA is TGCAGTGCTAGGGGGGACAGCTCCTATAATTCACCCCTCCACTTT.

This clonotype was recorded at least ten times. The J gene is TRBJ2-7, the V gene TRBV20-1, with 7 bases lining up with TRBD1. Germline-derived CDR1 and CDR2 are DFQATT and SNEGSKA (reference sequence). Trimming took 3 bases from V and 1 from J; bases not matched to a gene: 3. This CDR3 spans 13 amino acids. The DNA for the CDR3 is TGCAGTGCTAGTGGGACAGCGTCCTACGAGCAGTACTTC. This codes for CSASGTASYEQYF.

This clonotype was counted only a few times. This chain's CDR3 is CASSIDGPREQYF. The DNA for the CDR3 is TGTGCCAGCAGCATCGACGGCCCTAGGGAGCAGTACTTC. The J gene is TRBJ2-7, the V gene TRBV6-1; D remains ambiguous. The CDR3 loop spans 13 amino acids. Germline CDR1 MNHNS, CDR2 SASEGT. The V end lost 6 bases, the J end lost 7 bases, and 16 bases lay between the germline ends.

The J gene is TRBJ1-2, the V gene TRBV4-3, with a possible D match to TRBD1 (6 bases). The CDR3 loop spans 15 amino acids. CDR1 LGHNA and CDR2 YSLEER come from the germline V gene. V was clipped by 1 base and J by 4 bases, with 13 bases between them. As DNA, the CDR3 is TGCGCCAGCAGCCAAGCGGACAGAGCTGGCTATGGCTACACCTTC. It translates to CASSQADRAGYGYTF.

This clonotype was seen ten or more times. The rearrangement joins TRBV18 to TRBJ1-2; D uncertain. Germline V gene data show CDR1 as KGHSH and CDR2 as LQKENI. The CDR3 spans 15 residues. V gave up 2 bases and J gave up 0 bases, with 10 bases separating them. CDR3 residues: CASSPSEVPNYGYTF. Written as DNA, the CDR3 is TGTGCCAGCTCACCATCGGAGGTACCTAACTATGGCTACACCTTC.

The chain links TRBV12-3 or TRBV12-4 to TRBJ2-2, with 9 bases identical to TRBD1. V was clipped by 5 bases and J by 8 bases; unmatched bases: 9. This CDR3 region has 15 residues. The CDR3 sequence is CASSVTGGATGELFF. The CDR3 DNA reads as TGTGCCAGCAGTGTCACAGGGGGCGCAACGGGGGAGCTGTTTTTT.

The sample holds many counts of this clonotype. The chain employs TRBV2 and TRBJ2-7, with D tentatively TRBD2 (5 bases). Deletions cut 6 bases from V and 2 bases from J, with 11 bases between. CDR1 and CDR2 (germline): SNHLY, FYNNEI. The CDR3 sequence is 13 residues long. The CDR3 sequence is CASSTEVPYEQYF. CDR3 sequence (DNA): TGTGCCAGCAGCACGGAGGTCCCCTACGAGCAGTACTTC.

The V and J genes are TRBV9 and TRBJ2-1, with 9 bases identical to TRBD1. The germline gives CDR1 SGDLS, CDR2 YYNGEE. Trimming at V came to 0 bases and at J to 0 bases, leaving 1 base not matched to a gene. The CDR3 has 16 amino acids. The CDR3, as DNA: TGTGCCAGCAGCGTAGGACAGGGGGGCTCCTACAATGAGCAGTTCTTC. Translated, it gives CASSVGQGGSYNEQFF.

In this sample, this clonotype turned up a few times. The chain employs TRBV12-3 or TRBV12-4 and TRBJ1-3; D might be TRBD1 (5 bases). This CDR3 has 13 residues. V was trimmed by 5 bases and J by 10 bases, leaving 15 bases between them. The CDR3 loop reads CASSRGHSATIYF. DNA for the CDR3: TGTGCCAGCAGTCGGGGCCATAGCGCTACCATATATTTT.

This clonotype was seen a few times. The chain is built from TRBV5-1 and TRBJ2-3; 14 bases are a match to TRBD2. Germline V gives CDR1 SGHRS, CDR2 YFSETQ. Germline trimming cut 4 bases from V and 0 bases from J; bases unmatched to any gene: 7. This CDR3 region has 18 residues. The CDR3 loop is CASSQTGLAGDSTDTQYF. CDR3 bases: TGCGCCAGCAGCCAAACGGGACTAGCGGGGGATAGCACAGATACGCAGTATTTT.

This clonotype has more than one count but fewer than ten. CDR3 in amino acids: CASRGLAGGTETQYF. CDR3 nucleotides: TGTGCCAGCAGGGGACTAGCGGGGGGGACAGAGACCCAGTACTTC. The chain uses TRBV6-1 and TRBJ2-5; 16 bases agree with TRBD2. The CDR3 extends over 15 amino acids. Germline CDR1 is MNHNS and CDR2 is SASEGT. Trimming took 6 bases from V and 4 from J; bases not matched to a gene: 2.

The CDR3 protein is CASSEQGAFIDTQYF. CDR3 in DNA: TGTGCCAGTAGTGAACAGGGGGCGTTTATAGATACGCAGTATTTT. The rearrangement uses TRBV19 and TRBJ2-3; 9 positions agree with TRBD1. This CDR3 has 15 amino acids. Looked up from germline, CDR1 is LNHDA and CDR2 is SQIVND (reference sequence). Losses at the gene ends were 5 bases for V and 5 bases for J; bases not matched to a gene: 8.

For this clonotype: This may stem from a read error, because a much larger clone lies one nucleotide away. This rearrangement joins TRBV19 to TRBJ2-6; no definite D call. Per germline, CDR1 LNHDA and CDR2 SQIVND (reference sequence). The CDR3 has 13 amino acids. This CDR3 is CASSGSGDNVLTF. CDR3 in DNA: TGTGCCAGTTCCGGGTCTGGGGACAACGTCCTGACTTTC.

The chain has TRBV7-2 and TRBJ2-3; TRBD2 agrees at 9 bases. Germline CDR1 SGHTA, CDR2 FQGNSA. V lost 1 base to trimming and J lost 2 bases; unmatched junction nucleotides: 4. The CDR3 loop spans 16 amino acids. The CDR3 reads CASSLVAGAYTDTQYF. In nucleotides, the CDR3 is TGTGCCAGCAGCTTAGTAGCGGGGGCGTACACAGATACGCAGTATTTT.

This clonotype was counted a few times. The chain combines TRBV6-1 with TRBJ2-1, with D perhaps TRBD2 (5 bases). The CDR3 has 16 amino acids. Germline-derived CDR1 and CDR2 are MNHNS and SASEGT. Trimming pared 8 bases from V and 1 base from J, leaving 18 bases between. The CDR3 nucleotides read TGTGCCAGCGGGATGAGGGTAGGGATTTCCTACAATGAGCAGTTCTTC. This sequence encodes CASGMRVGISYNEQFF.